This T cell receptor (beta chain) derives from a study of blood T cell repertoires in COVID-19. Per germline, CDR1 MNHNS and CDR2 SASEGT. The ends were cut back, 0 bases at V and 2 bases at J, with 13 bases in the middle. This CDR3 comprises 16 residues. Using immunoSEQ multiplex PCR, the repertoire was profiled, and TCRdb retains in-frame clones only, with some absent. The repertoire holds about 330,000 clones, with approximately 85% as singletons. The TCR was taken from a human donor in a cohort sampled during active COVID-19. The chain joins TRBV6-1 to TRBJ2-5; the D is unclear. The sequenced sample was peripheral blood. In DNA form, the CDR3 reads TGTGCCAGCAGTGAAGCGCCGTTCGGCGGACAAGAGACCCAGTACTTC. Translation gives CASSEAPFGGQETQYF.